One sample yielded the 13 T cell receptor beta chains listed below, sequenced in a study of identical twins. TCRdb re-derived calls from the 5' RACE reads in MiXCR, one entry per CDR3 protein. There are approximately 600,000 distinct CDR3 sequences in the sample; around 7.4% occur only once, and 1.5% to 2% lies in the top ten. These data also featured in a second study, about yellow fever vaccine responses in identical twins.

The sample consisted of PBMCs. The receptors here all came from a woman aged 18-35 years in good health.

The chain links TRBV20-1 to TRBJ2-1; the match to TRBD2 covers 13 bases. With 0 bases clipped from V and 8 bases from J, the junction kept 4 bases outside the gene matches. Germline CDR1 is DFQATT and CDR2 is SNEGSKA (reference sequence). This CDR3 contains 15 residues. This chain's CDR3 is CSAREKGLAGDEQFF. CDR3 coding DNA: TGCAGTGCTAGAGAGAAAGGACTAGCGGGGGATGAGCAGTTCTTC.

The chain joins TRBV20-1 to TRBJ2-1; 12 nucleotides align to TRBD1. Trimming cost V 5 bases and J 5 bases; bases outside gene matches: 7. The CDR3 length is 15 residues. Germline lookup yields CDR1 DFQATT and CDR2 SNEGSKA (reference sequence). This CDR3 reads CSAEGQGATNNEQFF. The CDR3 nucleotides read TGCAGTGCTGAGGGACAGGGGGCTACTAACAATGAGCAGTTCTTC.

This clonotype occurred a few times. The chain is built from TRBV6-2 or TRBV6-3 and TRBJ2-3; TRBD2 matches at 10 bases. The CDR3 has 15 residues. Looked up from germline, CDR1 is MNHEY and CDR2 is SVGEGT. Germline trimming cut 6 bases from V and 1 base from J; bases unmatched to any gene: 4. The CDR3 loop reads CASRSGGAGTDTQYF. The CDR3 coding sequence is TGTGCCAGCAGAAGCGGGGGGGCTGGCACAGATACGCAGTATTTT.

This clonotype has just a few counts. The chain is built from TRBV15 and TRBJ1-5; no clear D. Between the trimmed V and J ends, which lost 0 bases and 1 base, there was a span of 13 bases. The CDR3 is made up of 17 amino acids. Germline-derived CDR1 and CDR2 are LNHNV and YYDKDF (reference sequence). The CDR3 sequence is CATSRDFERGSNQPQHF. DNA for the CDR3: TGTGCCACCAGCAGAGATTTTGAAAGAGGCAGCAATCAGCCCCAGCATTTT.

This sequence joins TRBV12-3 or TRBV12-4 and TRBJ2-2; a possible D gene is TRBD2 (6 bases). The CDR3 has 12 residues. The CDR3 DNA follows: TGTGCTTCCGGGGAGGTGGGCGGGGAGCTGTTTTTT. It translates to CASGEVGGELFF.

At least ten counts were recorded for this clonotype. V is TRBV11-2 and J is TRBJ2-1, with TRBD2 matching 8 bases. The CDR3 extends over 12 amino acids. J was trimmed by 10 bases and V by 5 bases; bases with no gene match: 4. Germline V lookup: CDR1 SGHAT, CDR2 FQNNGV. The CDR3 spells CASSDIAGEQFF. DNA of the CDR3: TGTGCCAGCAGCGACATAGCGGGAGAGCAGTTCTTC. The full variable domain, in which reference TRBV11-2 and TRBJ2-1 provide the parts outside the CDR3, is EAGVAQSPRYKIIEKRQSVAFWCNPISGHATLYWYQQILGQGPKLLIQFQNNGVVDDSQLPKDRFSAERLKGVDSTLKIQPAKLEDSAVYLCASSDIAGEQFFGPGTRLTVL.

This clonotype was seen more than once but under ten times. This rearrangement joins TRBV23-1 to TRBJ1-5, with TRBD1 matching over 8 bases. TRBV23-1 is identified as an open reading frame with a role that is uncertain. This CDR3 comprises 17 residues. V shed 3 bases and J 1 base; nucleotides not matched to a gene: 8. CDR3 protein: CASSHLEQGVSNQPQHF. The CDR3 bases are TGCGCCAGCAGTCATCTCGAACAGGGGGTCAGCAATCAGCCCCAGCATTTT.

This clonotype showed up many times. The chain carries TRBV29-1 and TRBJ2-1; 14 nucleotides match TRBD2. V shed 6 bases and J 7 bases; nucleotides not matched to a gene: 11. Germline V lookup: CDR1 SQVTM, CDR2 ANQGSEA. The CDR3 consists of 16 residues. CDR3 loop: CSVVGLAGGLGNEQFF. The CDR3 nucleotides read TGCAGCGTGGTCGGACTAGCGGGGGGCCTAGGGAATGAGCAGTTCTTC.

In its sample, this clonotype was seen many times. The chain couples TRBV20-1 to TRBJ1-5, with a possible D match to TRBD1 (6 bases). CDR1 is DFQATT and CDR2 is SNEGSKA in the germline V gene (reference sequence). CDR3 length equals 13 residues. Deletions cut 6 bases from V and 0 bases from J, with 9 bases between. CDR3 amino acids: CSALRGSNQPQHF. The CDR3, as DNA: TGCAGTGCACTCAGGGGTAGCAATCAGCCCCAGCATTTT.

The chain recombines TRBV5-1 with TRBJ2-7, with 7 bases that match TRBD1. The CDR3 totals 15 residues. Germline values: CDR1 SGHRS, CDR2 YFSETQ. V was pared by 3 bases and J by 6 bases, with 12 bases of the junction left unmatched. The CDR3 sequence: CASSYDRSGGCEQYV. The CDR3 nucleotides are TGCGCCAGCAGCTACGACCGATCAGGGGGATGCGAGCAGTACGTC.

The J gene is TRBJ1-3, the V gene TRBV20-1; TRBD1 might be the D (5 bases). Trimming removed 0 bases from V and 0 bases from J, with 12 bases in between. The germline V gene encodes CDR1 DFQATT and CDR2 SNEGSKA (reference sequence). The CDR3 loop spans 16 amino acids. CDR3 in amino acids: CSAREGQGSSGNTIYF. The CDR3 coding sequence is TGCAGTGCTAGAGAAGGGCAGGGCAGCTCTGGAAACACCATATATTTT.

This clonotype was picked up a small number of times. The V call is TRBV5-1, the J call TRBJ2-1, with D perhaps matching TRBD2 (5 bases). Germline values: CDR1 SGHRS, CDR2 YFSETQ. The CDR3 is 15 residues long. Trimming left V 4 bases short and J 4 bases short, with 15 bases between. The CDR3 protein is CASSPHMEAYNEQFF. The CDR3 nucleotides read TGCGCCAGCAGCCCACACATGGAGGCTTACAATGAGCAGTTCTTC.

The chain couples TRBV7-9 to TRBJ1-4, with TRBD1 as a possible D gene (5 bases). The V gene lost 5 bases and the J gene lost 8 bases, with 12 bases spanning the gap. This CDR3 is built from 13 residues. Germline CDR1 and CDR2: SEHNR and FQNEAQ (reference sequence). The CDR3 is CASSGTPKEKLFF. The CDR3 region has the DNA TGTGCCAGCAGCGGGACCCCGAAAGAAAAACTGTTTTTT.